The rows below give T cell receptor beta chains drawn from one sample of a study of early T cells in non-severe SARS-CoV-2 infection. TCRdb called the 5' RACE reads again in MiXCR, with one record for every CDR3 protein. The data show some 28,000 distinct CDR3 sequences, with 9.5% to 10% seen just once and about 13% held by the top ten. Input material: whole blood. Receptors were obtained from an adult who was a healthcare worker with PCR-confirmed SARS-CoV-2 infection or an uninfected control (not recorded which). The CDR3 runs from the conserved cysteine through the conserved F or W. A D gene is named only where the DNA matches it firmly. The size of a clone is reported for some rows only, either as once, few or many, or as a class for expanded clones.

V,size,D,J,CDR3,DNA
TRBV6-2/TRBV6-3,few,-,TRBJ2-2,CASQAPVEGTGELFF,TGTGCCAGCCAAGCCCCGGTTGAGGGTACCGGGGAGCTGTTTTTT
TRBV7-9,-,-,TRBJ2-7,CASSLGGLSYEQYF,TGTGCCAGCAGCTTGGGGGGCCTCTCCTACGAGCAGTACTTC
TRBV24-1,-,TRBD1,TRBJ2-3,CATSDPGTGDTDTQYF,TGTGCCACCAGTGATCCCGGGACAGGGGACACAGATACGCAGTATTTT
TRBV6-1,many,TRBD2,TRBJ2-3,CASLPRGLAGVTDTQYF,TGTGCCAGCCTTCCTAGAGGCCTAGCGGGGGTCACAGATACGCAGTATTTT
TRBV5-5,many,-,TRBJ1-1,CASSLAPTMNTEAFF,TGTGCCAGCAGCTTGGCCCCGACGATGAACACTGAAGCTTTCTTT
TRBV20-1,few,TRBD2,TRBJ2-1,CSAPEPSGVNPYNEQFF,TGCAGTGCTCCTGAACCTAGCGGGGTGAACCCATACAATGAGCAGTTCTTC
TRBV5-4,many,-,TRBJ1-2,CASSLVQVGYTF,TGTGCCAGCAGCTTGGTCCAGGTTGGCTACACCTTC
TRBV6-4,many,TRBD1,TRBJ2-1,CASSRSQGLGNEQFF,TGTGCCAGCAGCAGGTCACAGGGGCTTGGCAATGAGCAGTTCTTC
TRBV11-1,once,TRBD2,TRBJ2-1,CASRSSGGAWNEQFF,TGTGCCAGCAGATCCAGCGGGGGGGCCTGGAATGAGCAGTTCTTC
TRBV11-2,many,TRBD1,TRBJ2-7,CASSLGGQGYEQYF,TGTGCCAGCAGCTTAGGGGGACAGGGCTACGAGCAGTACTTC
TRBV6-2/TRBV6-3,-,-,TRBJ2-7,CASSYRAGEIYEQYF,TGTGCCAGCAGTTACCGGGCAGGGGAAATCTACGAGCAGTACTTC
TRBV12-3/TRBV12-4,many,-,TRBJ2-5,CASSHYRGRETQYF,TGTGCCAGCAGCCATTACCGGGGCAGAGAGACCCAGTACTTC